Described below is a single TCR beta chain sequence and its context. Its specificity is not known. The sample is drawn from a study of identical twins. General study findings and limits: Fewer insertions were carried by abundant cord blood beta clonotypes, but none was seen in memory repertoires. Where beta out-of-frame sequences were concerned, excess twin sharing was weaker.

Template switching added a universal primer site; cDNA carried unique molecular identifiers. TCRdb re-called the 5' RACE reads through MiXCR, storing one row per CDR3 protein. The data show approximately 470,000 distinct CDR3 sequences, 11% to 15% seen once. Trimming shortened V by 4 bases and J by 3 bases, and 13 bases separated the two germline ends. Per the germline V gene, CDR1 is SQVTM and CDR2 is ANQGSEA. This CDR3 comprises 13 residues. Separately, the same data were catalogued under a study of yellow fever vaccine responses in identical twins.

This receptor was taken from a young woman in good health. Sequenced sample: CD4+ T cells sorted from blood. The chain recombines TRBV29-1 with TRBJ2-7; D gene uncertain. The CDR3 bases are TGCAGCGTTGTGGGCGCCGAAGGCTACGAGCAGTACTTC. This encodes CSVVGAEGYEQYF.